This T cell receptor (beta chain) was recovered during a study of T cell repertoires in cytomegalovirus infection. About the study: Indications came from public TCR beta signatures; they pointed to CMV infection and to a matching HLA type.

MiXCR, run by TCRdb on the reads, gives a single entry per CDR3 protein. This sample carries approximately 750,000 distinct CDR3 sequences, 35% of them seen once, and the ten largest clones take more than 2.5%. Regarding this clonotype: The antigen is undetermined.

Study conclusions and caveats: Summed frequency of shared TCR beta families picked out CMV carriers who also had the relevant HLA. Ex vivo, HLA-C-restricted CMV-specific TCR beta clonotypes prevailed over the rest of the response.

V lost 6 bases, J lost 6 bases, and 18 bases lay in between. Germline CDR1 and CDR2: LNHDA and SQIVND (reference sequence). This CDR3 comprises 15 residues. The source is a human donor in good health (CMV status not recorded). Some clones in this sample may be carry-over from other donors' samples. The sequenced sample consisted of PBMCs. The V and J genes are TRBV19 and TRBJ1-3; D might be TRBD1 (6 bases). CDR3 in amino acids: CASSIRHGQLNTIYF. CDR3 sequence (DNA): TGTGCCAGTAGCATCCGCCATGGACAGCTAAACACCATATATTTT.